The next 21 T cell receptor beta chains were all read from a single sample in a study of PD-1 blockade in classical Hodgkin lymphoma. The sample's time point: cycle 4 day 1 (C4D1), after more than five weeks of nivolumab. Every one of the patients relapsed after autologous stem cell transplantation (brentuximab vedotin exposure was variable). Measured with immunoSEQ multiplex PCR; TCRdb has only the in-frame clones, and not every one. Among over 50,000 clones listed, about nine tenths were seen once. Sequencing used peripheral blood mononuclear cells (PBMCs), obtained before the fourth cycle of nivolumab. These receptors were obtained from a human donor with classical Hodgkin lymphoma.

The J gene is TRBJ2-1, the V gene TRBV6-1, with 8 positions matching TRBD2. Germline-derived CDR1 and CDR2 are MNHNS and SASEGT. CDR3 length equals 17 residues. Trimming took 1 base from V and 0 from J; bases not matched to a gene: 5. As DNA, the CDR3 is TGTGCCAGCAGTGAAGTTGCGGGGGGTAGCTCCTACAATGAGCAGTTCTTC. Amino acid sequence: CASSEVAGGSSYNEQFF.

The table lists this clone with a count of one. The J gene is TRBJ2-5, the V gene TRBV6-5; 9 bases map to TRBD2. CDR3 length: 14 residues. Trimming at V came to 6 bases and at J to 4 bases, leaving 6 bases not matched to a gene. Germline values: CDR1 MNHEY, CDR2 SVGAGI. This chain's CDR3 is CASRGSGRAETQYF. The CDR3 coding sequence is TGTGCCAGCAGAGGTAGCGGGAGAGCAGAGACCCAGTACTTC.

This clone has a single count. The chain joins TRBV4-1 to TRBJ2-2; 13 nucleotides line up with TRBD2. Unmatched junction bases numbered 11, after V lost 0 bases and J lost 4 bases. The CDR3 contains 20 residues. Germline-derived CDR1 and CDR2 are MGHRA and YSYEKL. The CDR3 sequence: CASSQEGSGLAGVSTGELFF. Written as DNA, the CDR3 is TGCGCCAGCAGCCAAGAAGGGAGTGGACTAGCGGGAGTGAGCACCGGGGAGCTGTTTTTT.

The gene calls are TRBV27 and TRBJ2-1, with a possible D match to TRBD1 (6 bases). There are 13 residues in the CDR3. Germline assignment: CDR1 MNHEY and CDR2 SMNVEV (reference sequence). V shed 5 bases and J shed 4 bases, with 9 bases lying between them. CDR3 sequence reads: CASSLGQYNEQFF. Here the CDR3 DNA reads TGTGCCAGCAGTCTGGGACAATACAATGAGCAGTTCTTC.

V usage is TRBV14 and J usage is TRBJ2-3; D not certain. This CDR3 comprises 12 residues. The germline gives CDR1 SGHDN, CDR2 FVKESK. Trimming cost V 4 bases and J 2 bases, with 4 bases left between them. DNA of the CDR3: TGTGCCAGCAGCCCGTACACAGATACGCAGTATTTT. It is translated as CASSPYTDTQYF.

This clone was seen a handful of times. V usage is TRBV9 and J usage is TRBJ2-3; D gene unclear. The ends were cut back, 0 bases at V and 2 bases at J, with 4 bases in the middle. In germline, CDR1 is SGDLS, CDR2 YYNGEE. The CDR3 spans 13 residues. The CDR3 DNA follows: TGTGCCAGCAGCGTAGCTACCACAGATACGCAGTATTTT. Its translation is CASSVATTDTQYF.

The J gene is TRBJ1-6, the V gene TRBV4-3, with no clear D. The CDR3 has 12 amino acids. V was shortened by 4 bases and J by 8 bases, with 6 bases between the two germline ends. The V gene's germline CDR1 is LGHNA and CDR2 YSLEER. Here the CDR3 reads CASSLGHSPLHF. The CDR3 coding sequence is TGCGCCAGCAGCCTAGGACATTCACCCCTCCACTTT.

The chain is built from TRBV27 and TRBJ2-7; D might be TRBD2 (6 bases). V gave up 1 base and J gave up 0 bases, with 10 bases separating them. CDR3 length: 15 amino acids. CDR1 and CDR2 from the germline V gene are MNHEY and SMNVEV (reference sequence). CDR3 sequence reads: CASSLFSGPSYEQYF. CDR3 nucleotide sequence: TGTGCCAGCAGTTTATTTAGCGGACCCTCCTACGAGCAGTACTTC.

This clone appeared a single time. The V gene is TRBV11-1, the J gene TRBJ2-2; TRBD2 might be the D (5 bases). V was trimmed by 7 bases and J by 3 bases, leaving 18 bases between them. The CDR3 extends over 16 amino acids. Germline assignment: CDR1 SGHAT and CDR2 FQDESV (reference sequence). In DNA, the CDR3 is TGTGCCAGCACCCCAGCGGTAGGGTGGGACACCGGGGAGCTGTTTTTT. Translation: CASTPAVGWDTGELFF.

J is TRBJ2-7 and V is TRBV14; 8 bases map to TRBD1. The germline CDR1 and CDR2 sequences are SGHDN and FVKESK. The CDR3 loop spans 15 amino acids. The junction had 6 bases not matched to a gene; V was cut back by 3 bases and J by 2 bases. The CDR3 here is CASSQDRVGPYEQYF. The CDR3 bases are TGTGCCAGCAGCCAGGACAGGGTTGGGCCCTACGAGCAGTACTTC.

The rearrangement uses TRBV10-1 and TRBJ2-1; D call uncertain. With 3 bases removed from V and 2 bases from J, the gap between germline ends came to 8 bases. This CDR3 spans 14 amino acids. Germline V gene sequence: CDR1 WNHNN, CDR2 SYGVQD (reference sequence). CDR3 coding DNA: TGCGCCAGCAGTGAAGGTTTCGCCTACAATGAGCAGTTCTTC. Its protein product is CASSEGFAYNEQFF.

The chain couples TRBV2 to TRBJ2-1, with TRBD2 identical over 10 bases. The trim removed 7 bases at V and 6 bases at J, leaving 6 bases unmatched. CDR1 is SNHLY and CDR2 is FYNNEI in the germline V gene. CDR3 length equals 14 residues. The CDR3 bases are TGTGCCAGCACCTATGCTAGCGGGAGCAATGAGCAGTTCTTC. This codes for CASTYASGSNEQFF.

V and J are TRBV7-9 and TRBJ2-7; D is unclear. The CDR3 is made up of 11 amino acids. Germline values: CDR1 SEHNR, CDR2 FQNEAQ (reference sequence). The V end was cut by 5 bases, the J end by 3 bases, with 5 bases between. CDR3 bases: TGTGCCAGCAGCCCAGACTACGAGCAGTACTTC. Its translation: CASSPDYEQYF.

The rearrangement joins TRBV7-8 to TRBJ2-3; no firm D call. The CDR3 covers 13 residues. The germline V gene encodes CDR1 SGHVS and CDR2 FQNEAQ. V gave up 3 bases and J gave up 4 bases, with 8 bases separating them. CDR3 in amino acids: CASSLQDPDTQYF. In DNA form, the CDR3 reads TGTGCCAGCAGCTTGCAGGATCCAGATACGCAGTATTTT.

CDR3 sequence: CASSPRGNTEAFF. The CDR3, as DNA: TGTGCCAGCAGCCCCCGAGGCAACACTGAAGCTTTCTTT. The genes are TRBV7-3 and TRBJ1-1; D gene ambiguous. Germline V CDR1 and CDR2: SGHTA, FQGTGA. The CDR3 totals 13 residues. V lost 5 bases to trimming and J lost 2 bases, with 9 bases between them.

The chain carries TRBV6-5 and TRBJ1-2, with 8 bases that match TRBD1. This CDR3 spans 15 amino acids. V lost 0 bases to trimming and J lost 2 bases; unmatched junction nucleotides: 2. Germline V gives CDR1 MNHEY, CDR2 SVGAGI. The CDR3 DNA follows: TGTGCCAGCAGTTACTCGGGACAGGCGAACTATGGCTACACCTTC. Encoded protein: CASSYSGQANYGYTF.

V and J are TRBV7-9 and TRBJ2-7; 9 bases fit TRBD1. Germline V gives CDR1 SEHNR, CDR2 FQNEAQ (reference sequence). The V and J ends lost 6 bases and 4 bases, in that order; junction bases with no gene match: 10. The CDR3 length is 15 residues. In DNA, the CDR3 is TGTGCCAGCAGACATTCCGGGACAGGGTCTTACGAGCAGTACTTC. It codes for CASRHSGTGSYEQYF.

The CDR3, as DNA: TGCAGCGTTAGATGGGCTAGCGGGAGTGCCGAGCAGTACTTC. It yields the protein CSVRWASGSAEQYF. The chain combines TRBV29-1 with TRBJ2-7, with TRBD2 matching 10 bases. V was clipped by 5 bases and J by 6 bases; unmatched bases: 10. Germline CDR1 SQVTM, CDR2 ANQGSEA. The CDR3 sequence is 14 residues long.

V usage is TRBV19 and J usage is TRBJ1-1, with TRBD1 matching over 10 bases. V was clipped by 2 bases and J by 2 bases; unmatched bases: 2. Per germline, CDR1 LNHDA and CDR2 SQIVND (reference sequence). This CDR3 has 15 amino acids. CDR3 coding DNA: TGTGCCAGTAGTATACGGACAGGGGGAAACACTGAAGCTTTCTTT. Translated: CASSIRTGGNTEAFF.

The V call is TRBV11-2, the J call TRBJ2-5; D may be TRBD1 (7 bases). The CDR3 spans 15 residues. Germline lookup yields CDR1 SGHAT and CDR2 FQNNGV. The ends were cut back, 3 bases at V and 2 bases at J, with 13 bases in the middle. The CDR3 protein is CASSFQGGLQETQYF. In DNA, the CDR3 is TGTGCCAGCAGCTTCCAGGGGGGATTACAAGAGACCCAGTACTTC.

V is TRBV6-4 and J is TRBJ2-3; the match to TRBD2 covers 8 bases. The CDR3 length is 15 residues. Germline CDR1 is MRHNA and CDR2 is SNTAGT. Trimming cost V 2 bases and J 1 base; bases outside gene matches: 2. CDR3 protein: CASSDISGGTDTQYF. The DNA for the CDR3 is TGTGCCAGCAGTGACATTAGCGGGGGCACAGATACGCAGTATTTT.